This TCR beta chain emerged from a study of T cell repertoires in cytomegalovirus infection. For this clonotype: Its antigen is unknown.

Germline CDR1 reads SGHTA; CDR2 reads FQGTGA. The ends lost 5 bases at V and 6 bases at J; junction bases unmatched: 7. This CDR3 contains 14 residues. From the reads, TCRdb called clonotypes with MiXCR, one entry per CDR3 protein. The sample carries some 350,000 distinct CDR3 sequences, 25% to 35% recorded once. This chain links TRBV7-3 with TRBJ2-7; 10 nucleotides agree with TRBD1. Sequencing was performed on cultured PBMCs, taken from culture after CMV antigen stimulation. The sequence was collected from a human donor in good health (CMV status not recorded). Some clones in this sample may be carry-over from other donors' samples. In DNA form, the CDR3 reads TGTGCCAGCAGCCCCGGACAGGGGGAAGTCGAGCAGTACTTC. Protein sequence: CASSPGQGEVEQYF.